The 26 T cell receptor beta chains in this list originate from one sample, sequenced in a study of T-cell reconstitution after alpha-beta-depleted transplantation in children. For TCRbeta, the library was prepared with unique molecular identifiers. Each CDR3 protein gets one entry after TCRdb re-called the PCR reads with MiXCR. The sample contains about 460,000 distinct CDR3 sequences, approximately 13% of which appear only once. The input for sequencing was PBMCs from the stem cell graft donor, taken from the stem cell graft. These receptor sequences come from a human donor who donated a stem cell graft to a child with combined immunodeficiency.

The chain employs TRBV6-5 and TRBJ2-2, with TRBD2 as a possible D gene (5 bases). This CDR3 is 15 amino acids long. V lost 2 bases and J 5 bases, leaving 12 bases between the germline ends. CDR1 and CDR2 (germline): MNHEY, SVGAGI. CDR3 nucleotide sequence: TGTGCCAGCAGTTACGGCTTCGGGGAGACCGGGGAGCTGTTTTTT. Protein: CASSYGFGETGELFF.

The V and J genes are TRBV4-3 and TRBJ2-2, with TRBD2 matching 11 bases. There are 18 residues in the CDR3. The germline CDR1 and CDR2 sequences are LGHNA and YSLEER. After removal of 1 base from V and 8 bases from J, the junction contained 12 bases not matched to a gene. CDR3 nucleotides: TGCGCCAGCAGCCAAGGCCGCTTTAGCGGGGGGGCTCTAGGGGAGCTGTTTTTT. Amino acids: CASSQGRFSGGALGELFF.

This clonotype was counted at least ten times. The chain joins TRBV7-2 to TRBJ2-5; 9 bases line up with TRBD2. Germline CDR1 and CDR2: SGHTA and FQGNSA. V lost 1 base and J lost 4; bases outside the gene matches: 7. The CDR3 consists of 16 residues. CDR3 region: CASSLVGGGVGETQYF. For the CDR3, the DNA is TGTGCCAGCAGCTTAGTGGGCGGGGGGGTAGGAGAGACCCAGTACTTC.

Ten or more counts support this clonotype. V gene TRBV7-2 combines with J gene TRBJ2-2; D is possibly TRBD2 (6 bases). The germline V gene has CDR1 SGHTA and CDR2 FQGNSA. The CDR3 has 14 residues. The V gene lost 5 bases and the J gene lost 5 bases, with 12 bases spanning the gap. CDR3 sequence reads: CASSPGGGTGELFF. CDR3 in DNA: TGTGCCAGCAGCCCCGGGGGTGGTACCGGGGAGCTGTTTTTT.

The sample holds many counts of this clonotype. This chain links TRBV12-3 or TRBV12-4 with TRBJ2-2; no definite D call. The CDR3 has 17 residues. The V end lost 3 bases, the J end lost 2 bases, and 16 bases lay between the germline ends. Here the CDR3 DNA reads TGTGCCAGCAGTTTTGGTTGGCAGACGGTAAACACCGGGGAGCTGTTTTTT. Encoded protein: CASSFGWQTVNTGELFF.

DNA for the CDR3: TGTGCCACCAGTGATATGAGCTCCTACAATGAGCAGTTCTTC. It specifies CATSDMSSYNEQFF. The V and J genes are TRBV24-1 and TRBJ2-1, with unresolved D. Trimming pared 3 bases from V and 0 bases from J, leaving 5 bases between. Germline lookup yields CDR1 KGHDR and CDR2 SFDVKD. The CDR3 is 14 residues long.

This clonotype was observed a few times. The genes are TRBV6-2 or TRBV6-3 and TRBJ2-7, with D maybe TRBD1 (5 bases). Germline V gene lookup returns CDR1 MNHEY and CDR2 SVGEGT. The CDR3 is 14 amino acids. V lost 0 bases, J lost 2 bases, and 8 bases lay in between. The CDR3 region is CASSYSGDTYEQYF. In DNA, the CDR3 is TGTGCCAGCAGTTACTCAGGGGATACCTACGAGCAGTACTTC.

This clonotype has more than one count but fewer than ten. The chain combines TRBV5-6 with TRBJ2-1; the D is unclear. Germline V CDR1 and CDR2: SGHDT, YYEEEE. There are 14 residues in the CDR3. Deletions cut 4 bases from V and 8 bases from J, with 16 bases between. This CDR3 is CASSRAVGIDEQFF. Here the CDR3 DNA reads TGTGCCAGCAGCCGTGCGGTGGGTATAGATGAGCAGTTCTTC. Using reference TRBV5-6 and TRBJ2-1 for the parts outside the CDR3, the full variable domain is DAGVTQSPTHLIKTRGQQVTLRCSPKSGHDTVSWYQQALGQGPQFIFQYYEEEERQRGNFPDRFSGHQFPNYSSELNVNALLLGDSALYLCASSRAVGIDEQFFGPGTRLTVL.

The table lists this clonotype with many counts. The V gene is TRBV6-2 or TRBV6-3, the J gene TRBJ2-7; D is unresolved. The V gene's germline CDR1 is MNHEY and CDR2 SVGEGT. The CDR3 consists of 15 residues. V lost 2 bases to trimming and J lost 1 base, with 12 bases between them. This chain's CDR3 is CASSYKVWGSYEQYF. The CDR3, as DNA: TGTGCCAGCAGTTACAAGGTTTGGGGATCCTACGAGCAGTACTTC.

A few counts support this clonotype. The CDR3 sequence is CASSLLGAKTGELFF. Written as DNA, the CDR3 is TGTGCCAGCAGTCTCCTCGGGGCCAAAACCGGGGAGCTGTTTTTT. J is TRBJ2-2 and V is TRBV7-9; perhaps D is TRBD1 or TRBD2 (5 bases each). This CDR3 contains 15 residues. Germline V lookup: CDR1 SEHNR, CDR2 FQNEAQ (reference sequence). V lost 6 bases and J lost 5, with 16 bases in between.

This clonotype was counted a few times. The chain employs TRBV9 and TRBJ1-4; D is perhaps TRBD1 (5 bases). With 1 base removed from V and 6 bases from J, the gap between germline ends came to 13 bases. Per the germline V gene, CDR1 is SGDLS and CDR2 is YYNGEE. The CDR3 sequence is 15 residues long. The CDR3 sequence: CASSVKGEYHEKLFF. The CDR3 coding sequence is TGTGCCAGCAGCGTAAAAGGGGAATATCATGAAAAACTGTTTTTT.

The chain is built from TRBV7-2 and TRBJ1-5; D is perhaps TRBD1 (5 bases). The V and J ends lost 3 bases and 2 bases respectively, with 11 bases between them. CDR3 size: 15 residues. From germline, CDR1 is SGHTA and CDR2 FQGNSA. DNA of the CDR3: TGTGCCAGCAGCTTGAGTTCGGGGGGCAATCAGCCCCAGCATTTT. It encodes CASSLSSGGNQPQHF.

This clonotype showed up many times. V usage is TRBV6-1 and J usage is TRBJ2-3; 8 bases fit TRBD2. The CDR3 runs to 15 residues. Germline V gene data show CDR1 as MNHNS and CDR2 as SASEGT. V shed 6 bases, J shed 0 bases, and the junction held 5 bases outside the gene matches. The CDR3 here is CASRPTSGSTDTQYF. The CDR3 nucleotides are TGTGCCAGCAGGCCTACTAGCGGCAGCACAGATACGCAGTATTTT.

V usage is TRBV5-1 and J usage is TRBJ2-1; 11 bases are a match to TRBD2. The V and J ends lost 4 bases and 5 bases, in that order; junction bases with no gene match: 11. This CDR3 is built from 17 residues. From germline, CDR1 is SGHRS and CDR2 YFSETQ. CDR3 sequence reads: CASSRILAGASDNEQFF. The CDR3 DNA reads as TGCGCCAGCAGCAGGATACTAGCGGGAGCTTCAGACAATGAGCAGTTCTTC. The variable domain in full, with the rest retrieved from reference TRBV5-1 and TRBJ2-1, is KAGVTQTPRYLIKTRGQQVTLSCSPISGHRSVSWYQQTPGQGLQFLFEYFSETQRNKGNFPGRFSGRQFSNSRSEMNVSTLELGDSALYLCASSRILAGASDNEQFFGPGTRLTVL.

The chain links TRBV27 to TRBJ2-7; 8 bases match TRBD2. Germline loops: CDR1 MNHEY, CDR2 SMNVEV (reference sequence). This CDR3 has 14 amino acids. J lost 11 bases, V lost 3 bases, and 12 bases had no gene match. CDR3 residues: CASSFDRSHGGEYF. The CDR3 DNA is TGTGCCAGCAGTTTTGACCGGTCGCACGGGGGGGAGTACTTC.

The table lists this clonotype with a few counts. The chain uses TRBV13 and TRBJ2-3, with a possible D match to TRBD2 (5 bases). This CDR3 is 15 amino acids long. The germline V gene has CDR1 PRHDT and CDR2 FYEKMQ (reference sequence). The germline V and J ends were trimmed by 7 bases and 2 bases, with 16 bases remaining between them. The CDR3 DNA follows: TGTGCCAGCAACCCTATAGCGTGGGACACAGATACGCAGTATTTT. This gives the protein CASNPIAWDTDTQYF.

There are a few counts of this clonotype. The chain recombines TRBV4-3 with TRBJ2-3, with TRBD2 matching 10 bases. Looked up from germline, CDR1 is LGHNA and CDR2 is YSLEER. V shed 4 bases and J 3 bases; nucleotides not matched to a gene: 4. The CDR3 totals 15 residues. The chain's CDR3 is CASSRGLARTDTQYF. The CDR3 nucleotides read TGCGCCAGCAGCCGGGGACTAGCGAGGACAGATACGCAGTATTTT.

This clonotype was seen a handful of times. The rearrangement links TRBV6-2 or TRBV6-3 to TRBJ2-7; perhaps TRBD2 as D (5 bases). In germline, CDR1 is MNHEY, CDR2 SVGEGT. Trimming removed 2 bases from V and 7 bases from J, with 18 bases in between. The CDR3 length is 15 residues. The CDR3 DNA follows: TGTGCCAGCAGTTACGAGGACTCGGTCCTAGTTGAGCAGTACTTC. As protein: CASSYEDSVLVEQYF.

This clonotype was seen ten or more times. V is TRBV6-5 and J is TRBJ2-4, with D possibly matching TRBD1 (6 bases). Germline V gene sequence: CDR1 MNHEY, CDR2 SVGAGI. This CDR3 region has 16 residues. V was pared by 4 bases and J by 0 bases, with 13 bases between. CDR3 in amino acids: CASSLDSPLAKNIQYF. In nucleotides, the CDR3 is TGTGCCAGCAGTTTGGACAGCCCGCTAGCCAAAAACATTCAGTACTTC.

In this sample, this clonotype turned up many times. This sequence joins TRBV10-3 and TRBJ2-3, with 7 bases that match TRBD1. The germline CDR1 and CDR2 sequences are ENHRY and SYGVKD. The CDR3 contains 14 residues. Trimming at V came to 6 bases and at J to 6 bases, leaving 9 bases not matched to a gene. CDR3 region: CAISGTAKGDTQYF. As DNA, the CDR3 is TGTGCCATCAGCGGGACAGCGAAGGGTGATACGCAGTATTTT.

This clonotype has a handful of counts. The chain uses TRBV6-6 and TRBJ1-5; D not resolved. This CDR3 contains 13 residues. The ends were cut back, 4 bases at V and 7 bases at J, with 11 bases in the middle. CDR1 is MNHNY and CDR2 is SVGAGI in the germline V gene (reference sequence). The CDR3 DNA follows: TGTGCCAGCAGTTCTGCGACGAGACAGCCCCAGCATTTT. Amino acids: CASSSATRQPQHF.

This clonotype was detected many times. The chain is built from TRBV29-1 and TRBJ1-1, with D perhaps TRBD1 (5 bases). V lost 6 bases and J lost 3, with 11 bases in between. The CDR3 sequence is 12 residues long. Germline V lookup: CDR1 SQVTM, CDR2 ANQGSEA. The CDR3 region has the DNA TGCAGCGTACTTGGGGGGGACACTGAAGCTTTCTTT. Translated: CSVLGGDTEAFF.

This clonotype was found a few times. V gene TRBV9 combines with J gene TRBJ2-7; tentative D call: TRBD2 (6 bases). The CDR3 is made up of 16 amino acids. CDR1 and CDR2 from the germline V gene are SGDLS and YYNGEE. Trimming stripped 4 bases from V and 3 bases from J, with 20 bases between. The CDR3 spells CASSPGPGQGGYEQYF. The CDR3 DNA follows: TGTGCCAGCAGCCCCGGTCCAGGGCAGGGAGGCTACGAGCAGTACTTC.

This clonotype has more than one count but fewer than ten. The chain recombines TRBV6-4 with TRBJ2-1; D possibly matches TRBD1 or TRBD2 (6 bases each). V lost 6 bases, J lost 0 bases, and 15 bases lay in between. Germline loops: CDR1 MRHNA, CDR2 SNTAGT. The CDR3 sequence is 16 residues long. CDR3 DNA: TGTGCCAGCAGAGAAGACGGGGGCTCCTCCTACAATGAGCAGTTCTTC. It is translated as CASREDGGSSYNEQFF.

This chain links TRBV3-1 with TRBJ2-2, with 11 bases that match TRBD1. Germline V gene lookup returns CDR1 LGHDT and CDR2 YNNKEL (reference sequence). This CDR3 region has 16 residues. The V and J ends lost 3 bases and 6 bases, in that order; junction bases with no gene match: 6. The CDR3 sequence is CASSQQRTGGSGELFF. DNA for the CDR3: TGTGCCAGCAGCCAGCAGAGGACAGGGGGCTCCGGGGAGCTGTTTTTT.

The chain employs TRBV11-2 and TRBJ1-2; a possible D gene is TRBD1 (6 bases). The V and J ends lost 4 bases and 5 bases respectively, with 26 bases between them. CDR1 and CDR2 (germline): SGHAT, FQNNGV. This CDR3 has 18 amino acids. CDR3 region: CASSSITRPKGGIYGYTF. In nucleotides, the CDR3 is TGTGCCAGCAGCTCTATCACAAGGCCCAAGGGGGGAATTTATGGCTACACCTTC.